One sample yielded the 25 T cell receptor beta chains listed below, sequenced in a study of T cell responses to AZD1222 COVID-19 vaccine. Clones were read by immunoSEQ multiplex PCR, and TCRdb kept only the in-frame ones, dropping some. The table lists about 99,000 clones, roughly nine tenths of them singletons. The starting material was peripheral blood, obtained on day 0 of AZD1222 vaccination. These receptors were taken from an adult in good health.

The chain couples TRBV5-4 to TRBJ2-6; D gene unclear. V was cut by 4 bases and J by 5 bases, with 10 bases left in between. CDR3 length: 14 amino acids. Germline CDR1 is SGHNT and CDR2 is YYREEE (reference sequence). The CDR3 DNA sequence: TGTGCCAGCAGCCATGCCACAAGGGCCAACGTCCTGACTTTC. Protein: CASSHATRANVLTF. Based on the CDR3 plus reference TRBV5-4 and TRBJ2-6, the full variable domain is ETGVTQSPTHLIKTRGQQVTLRCSSQSGHNTVSWYQQALGQGPQFIFQYYREEENGRGNFPPRFSGLQFPNYSSELNVNALELDDSALYLCASSHATRANVLTFGAGSRLTVL.

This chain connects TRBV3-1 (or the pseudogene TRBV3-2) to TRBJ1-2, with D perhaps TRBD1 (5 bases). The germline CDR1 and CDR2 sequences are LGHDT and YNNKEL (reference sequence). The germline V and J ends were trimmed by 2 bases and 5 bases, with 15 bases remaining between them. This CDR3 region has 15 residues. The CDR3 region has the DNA TGTGCCAGCAGCCAAAACGCAGGGTTCCATTATGGCTACACCTTC. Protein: CASSQNAGFHYGYTF.

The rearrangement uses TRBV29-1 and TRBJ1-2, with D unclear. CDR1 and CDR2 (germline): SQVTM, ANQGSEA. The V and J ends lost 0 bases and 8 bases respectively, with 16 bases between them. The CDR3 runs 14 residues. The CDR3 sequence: CSVEDQKVPRGYTF. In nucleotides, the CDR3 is TGCAGCGTTGAAGATCAGAAGGTGCCCAGGGGCTACACCTTC.

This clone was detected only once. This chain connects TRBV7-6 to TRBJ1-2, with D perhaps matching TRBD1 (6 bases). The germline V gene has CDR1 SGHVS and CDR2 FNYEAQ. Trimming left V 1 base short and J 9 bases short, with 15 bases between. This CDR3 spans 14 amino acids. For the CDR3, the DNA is TGTGCCAGCAGCTTAGGGGGGGCGCAACCAAGCTACACCTTC. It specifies CASSLGGAQPSYTF.

DNA for the CDR3: TGTGCCAGCAGTTTCGTACCGGGATCCTCCTACAATGAGCAGTTCTTC. Protein product: CASSFVPGSSYNEQFF. V usage is TRBV6-5 and J usage is TRBJ2-1, with D maybe TRBD2 (5 bases). The germline V gene encodes CDR1 MNHEY and CDR2 SVGAGI. V was trimmed by 4 bases and J by 0 bases, leaving 13 bases between them. The CDR3 has 16 residues.

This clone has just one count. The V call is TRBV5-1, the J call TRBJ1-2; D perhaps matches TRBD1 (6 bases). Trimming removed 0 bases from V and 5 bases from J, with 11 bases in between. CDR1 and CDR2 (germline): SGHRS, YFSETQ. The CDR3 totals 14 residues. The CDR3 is CASSLEGEHYGYTF. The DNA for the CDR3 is TGCGCCAGCAGCTTGGAGGGGGAACATTATGGCTACACCTTC.

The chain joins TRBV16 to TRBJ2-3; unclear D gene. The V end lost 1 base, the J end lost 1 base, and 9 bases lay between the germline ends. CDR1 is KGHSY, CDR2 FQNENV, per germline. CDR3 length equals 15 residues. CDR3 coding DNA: TGTGCCAGCAGCCAATATCACCTACGCACAGATACGCAGTATTTT. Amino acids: CASSQYHLRTDTQYF. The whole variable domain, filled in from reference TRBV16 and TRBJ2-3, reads GEEVAQTPKHLVRGEGQKAKLYCAPIKGHSYVFWYQQVLKNEFKFLISFQNENVFDETGMPKERFSAKCLPNSPCSLEIQATKLEDSAVYFCASSQYHLRTDTQYFGPGTRLTVL.

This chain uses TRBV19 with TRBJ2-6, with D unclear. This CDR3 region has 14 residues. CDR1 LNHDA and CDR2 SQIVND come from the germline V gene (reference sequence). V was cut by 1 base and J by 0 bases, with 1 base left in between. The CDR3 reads CASSIASGANVLTF. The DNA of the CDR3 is TGTGCCAGTAGTATAGCCTCTGGGGCCAACGTCCTGACTTTC.

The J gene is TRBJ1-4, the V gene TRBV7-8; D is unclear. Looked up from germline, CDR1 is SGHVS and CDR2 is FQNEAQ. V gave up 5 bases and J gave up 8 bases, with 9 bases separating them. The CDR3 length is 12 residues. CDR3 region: CASSRRGEKLFF. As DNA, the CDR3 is TGTGCCAGCAGCCGTCGAGGGGAAAAACTGTTTTTT. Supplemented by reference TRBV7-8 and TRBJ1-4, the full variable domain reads GAGVSQSPRYKVAKRGQDVALRCDPISGHVSLFWYQQALGQGPEFLTYFQNEAQLDKSGLPSDRFFAERPEGSVSTLKIQRTQQEDSAVYLCASSRRGEKLFFGSGTQLSVL.

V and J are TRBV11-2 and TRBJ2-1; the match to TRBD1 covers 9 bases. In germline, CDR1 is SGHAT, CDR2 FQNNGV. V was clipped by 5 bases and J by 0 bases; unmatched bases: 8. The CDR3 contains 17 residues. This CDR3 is CASSIQGARGSYNEQFF. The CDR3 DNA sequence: TGTGCCAGCAGCATACAGGGGGCGCGTGGCTCCTACAATGAGCAGTTCTTC.

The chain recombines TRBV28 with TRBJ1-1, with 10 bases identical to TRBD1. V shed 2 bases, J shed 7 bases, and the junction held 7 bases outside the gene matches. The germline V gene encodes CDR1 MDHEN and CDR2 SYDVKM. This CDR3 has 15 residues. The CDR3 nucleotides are TGTGCCAGCAGTTTAGGGGGGACAGGGGCTGGTGAAGCTTTCTTT. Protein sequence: CASSLGGTGAGEAFF.

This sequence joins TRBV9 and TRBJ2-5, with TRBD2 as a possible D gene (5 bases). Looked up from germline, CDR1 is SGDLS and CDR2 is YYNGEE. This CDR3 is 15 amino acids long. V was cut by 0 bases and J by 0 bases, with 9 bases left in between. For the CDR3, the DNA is TGTGCCAGCAGCGTAGCTGGAGGTAACCAAGAGACCCAGTACTTC. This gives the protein CASSVAGGNQETQYF.

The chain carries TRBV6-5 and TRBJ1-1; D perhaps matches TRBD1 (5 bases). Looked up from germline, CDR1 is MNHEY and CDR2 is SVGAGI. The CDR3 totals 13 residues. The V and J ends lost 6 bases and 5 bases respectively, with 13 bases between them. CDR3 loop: CASRPRGNTEAFF. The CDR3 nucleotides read TGTGCCAGCAGACCACGGGGGAATACTGAAGCTTTCTTT.

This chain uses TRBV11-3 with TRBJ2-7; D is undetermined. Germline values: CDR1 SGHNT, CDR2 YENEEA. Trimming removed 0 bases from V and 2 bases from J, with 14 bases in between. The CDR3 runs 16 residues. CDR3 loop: CASSLDSAAQPYEQYF. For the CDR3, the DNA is TGTGCCAGCAGCTTAGATTCTGCAGCCCAGCCCTACGAGCAGTACTTC.

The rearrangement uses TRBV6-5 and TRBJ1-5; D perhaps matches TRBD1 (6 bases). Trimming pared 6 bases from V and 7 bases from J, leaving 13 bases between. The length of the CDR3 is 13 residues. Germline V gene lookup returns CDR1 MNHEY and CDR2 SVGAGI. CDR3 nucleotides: TGTGCCAGCAGACAGGGTGTCAACCAGCCCCAGCATTTT. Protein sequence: CASRQGVNQPQHF.

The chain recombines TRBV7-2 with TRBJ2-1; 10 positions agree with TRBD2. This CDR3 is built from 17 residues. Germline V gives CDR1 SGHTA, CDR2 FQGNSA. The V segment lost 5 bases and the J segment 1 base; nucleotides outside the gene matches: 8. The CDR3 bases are TGTGCCAGCAGCCCCGGCCCTAGCGGGAGTTCCTACAATGAGCAGTTCTTC. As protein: CASSPGPSGSSYNEQFF.

In DNA, the CDR3 is TGTGCCAGCAGCCCCCTGGCTGAGGAGACCCAGTACTTC. The encoded protein is CASSPLAEETQYF. The chain couples TRBV6-6 to TRBJ2-5; no reliable D call. Germline CDR1 reads MNHNY; CDR2 reads SVGAGI (reference sequence). The CDR3 contains 13 residues. Trimming removed 6 bases from V and 5 bases from J, with 13 bases in between.

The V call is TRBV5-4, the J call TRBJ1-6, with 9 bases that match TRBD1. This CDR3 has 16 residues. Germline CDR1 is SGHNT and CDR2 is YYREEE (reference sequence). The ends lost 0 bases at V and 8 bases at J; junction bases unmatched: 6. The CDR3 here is CASSLVGDRAYSPLHF. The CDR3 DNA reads TGTGCCAGCAGCTTGGTGGGGGACAGGGCTTATTCACCCCTCCACTTT.

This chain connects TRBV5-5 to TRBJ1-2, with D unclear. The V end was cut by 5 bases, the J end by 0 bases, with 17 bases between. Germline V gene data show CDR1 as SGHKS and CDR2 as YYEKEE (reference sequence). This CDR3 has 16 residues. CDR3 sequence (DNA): TGTGCCAGCAGATATAACGGGTGGGGTTCTAACTATGGCTACACCTTC. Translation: CASRYNGWGSNYGYTF. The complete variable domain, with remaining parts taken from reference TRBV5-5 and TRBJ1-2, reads DAGVTQSPTHLIKTRGQQVTLRCSPISGHKSVSWYQQVLGQGPQFIFQYYEKEERGRGNFPDRFSARQFPNYSSELNVNALLLGDSALYLCASRYNGWGSNYGYTFGSGTRLTVV.

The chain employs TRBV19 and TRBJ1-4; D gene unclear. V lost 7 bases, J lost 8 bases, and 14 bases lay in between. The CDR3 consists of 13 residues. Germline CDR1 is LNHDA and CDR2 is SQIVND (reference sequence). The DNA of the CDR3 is TGTGCCAGTACCCAGACACGACGGGAAAAACTGTTTTTT. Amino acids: CASTQTRREKLFF.

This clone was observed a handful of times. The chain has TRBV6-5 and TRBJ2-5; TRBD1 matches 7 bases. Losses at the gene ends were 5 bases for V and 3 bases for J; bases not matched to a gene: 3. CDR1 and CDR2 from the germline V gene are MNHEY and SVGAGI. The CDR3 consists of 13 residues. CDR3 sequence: CASSLTGKETQYF. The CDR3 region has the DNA TGTGCCAGCAGTCTGACAGGGAAAGAGACCCAGTACTTC.

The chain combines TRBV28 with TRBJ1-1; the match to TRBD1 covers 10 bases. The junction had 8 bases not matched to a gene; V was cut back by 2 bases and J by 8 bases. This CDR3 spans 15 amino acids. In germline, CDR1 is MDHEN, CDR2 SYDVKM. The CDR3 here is CASSLLTTGGREAFF. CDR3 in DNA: TGTGCCAGCAGTTTACTTACGACAGGGGGCCGGGAAGCTTTCTTT.

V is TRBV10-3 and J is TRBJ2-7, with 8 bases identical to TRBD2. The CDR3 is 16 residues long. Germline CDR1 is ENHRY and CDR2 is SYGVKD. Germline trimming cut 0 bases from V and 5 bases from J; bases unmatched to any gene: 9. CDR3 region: CAISESGSGSFNEQYF. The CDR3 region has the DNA TGTGCCATCAGTGAGTCAGGAAGCGGGAGCTTCAACGAGCAGTACTTC.

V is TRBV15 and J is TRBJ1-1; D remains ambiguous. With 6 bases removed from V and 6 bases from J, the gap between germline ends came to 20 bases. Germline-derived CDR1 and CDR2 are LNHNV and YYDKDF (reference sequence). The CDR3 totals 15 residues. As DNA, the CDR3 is TGTGCCACCAGGACCGGTGACCCGAAGGTCGCTGAAGCTTTCTTT. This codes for CATRTGDPKVAEAFF.

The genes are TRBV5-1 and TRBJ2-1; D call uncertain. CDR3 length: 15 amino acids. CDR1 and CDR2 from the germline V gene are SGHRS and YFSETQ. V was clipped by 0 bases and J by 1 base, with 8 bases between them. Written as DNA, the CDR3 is TGCGCCAGCAGCTTGGAGGGCTTTTCCTACAATGAGCAGTTCTTC. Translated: CASSLEGFSYNEQFF.